This T cell receptor (beta chain) was recovered during a study of post-analysis software for immune sequencing data. At the level of the study: There were relapsing-remitting, secondary progressive and progressive-relapsing multiple sclerosis among the disease courses included. Broader study findings: Comparison of patients with controls showed five TRBV segments more frequent in patients, TRBV5-6, TRBV5-1 and TRBV20-1 among them. Multiple sclerosis patients showed significantly lower normalized Chao1 diversity than controls did.

Comment on this clonotype: Its antigen is not identified.

The CDR3 totals 16 residues. The germline gives CDR1 LNHNV, CDR2 YYDKDF (reference sequence). V was trimmed by 4 bases and J by 0 bases, leaving 16 bases between them. Unique molecular identifiers featured in each of the TCR beta cDNA libraries. Input of roughly 1 to 11 million T cells yielded around 460,000 cDNA molecules. TCRdb itself ran the PCR reads through MiXCR, one entry per CDR3 protein. The top ten hold approximately 4.3% of the sample, which has about 820,000 distinct CDR3 sequences, about 53% seen once. The sequenced sample was blood. The rearrangement joins TRBV15 to TRBJ2-7, with D perhaps matching TRBD1 (6 bases). The TCR was taken from a girl aged 10 to 17 with multiple sclerosis. CDR3 sequence (DNA): TGTGCCACCAGCACACGAACAGGGCGGAACTCCTACGAGCAGTACTTC. It translates to CATSTRTGRNSYEQYF.